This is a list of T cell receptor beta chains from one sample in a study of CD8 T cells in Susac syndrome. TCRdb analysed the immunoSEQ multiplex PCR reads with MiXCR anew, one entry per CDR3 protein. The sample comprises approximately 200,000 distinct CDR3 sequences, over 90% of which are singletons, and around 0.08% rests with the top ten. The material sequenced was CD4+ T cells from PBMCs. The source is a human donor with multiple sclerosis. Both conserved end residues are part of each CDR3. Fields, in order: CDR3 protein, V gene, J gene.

cdr3_aa: CASSPGTPYEQYF
v_call: TRBV18
j_call: TRBJ2-7

cdr3_aa: CAWSGMDSGVALHF
v_call: TRBV30
j_call: TRBJ1-6

cdr3_aa: CASSLTPETQYF
v_call: TRBV9
j_call: TRBJ2-5

cdr3_aa: CASSIDFGNYGYTF
v_call: TRBV19
j_call: TRBJ1-2

cdr3_aa: CASSQAGGPNNEQFF
v_call: TRBV3-1
j_call: TRBJ2-1

cdr3_aa: CASSVDGENSPLHF
v_call: TRBV2
j_call: TRBJ1-6

cdr3_aa: CASSLGQGWADTQYF
v_call: TRBV5-1
j_call: TRBJ2-3

cdr3_aa: CSASTPLFTEAFF
v_call: TRBV20-1
j_call: TRBJ1-1

cdr3_aa: CASRPAGAARNYGYTF
v_call: TRBV5-1
j_call: TRBJ1-2

cdr3_aa: CASSVATGGETQYF
v_call: TRBV9
j_call: TRBJ2-5

cdr3_aa: CASSPTGRTEANYGYTF
v_call: TRBV7-3
j_call: TRBJ1-2

cdr3_aa: CASSLDLSNQPQHF
v_call: TRBV7-9
j_call: TRBJ1-5

cdr3_aa: CSVEQGAGQPQHF
v_call: TRBV29-1
j_call: TRBJ1-5

cdr3_aa: CASSLETGSYEQYF
v_call: TRBV27
j_call: TRBJ2-7

cdr3_aa: CASSLSWSSQETQYF
v_call: TRBV11-2
j_call: TRBJ2-5

cdr3_aa: CATDRGDYSNQPQHF
v_call: TRBV15
j_call: TRBJ1-5

cdr3_aa: CASSPTGSGQPQHF
v_call: TRBV12-3/TRBV12-4
j_call: TRBJ1-5

cdr3_aa: CSARDPAGGKETQYF
v_call: TRBV20-1
j_call: TRBJ2-5

cdr3_aa: CSAIRLAGGPNEQFF
v_call: TRBV20-1
j_call: TRBJ2-1

cdr3_aa: CASTRTSGGTNTGELFF
v_call: TRBV5-1
j_call: TRBJ2-2

cdr3_aa: CASSLSYSYNEQFF
v_call: TRBV7-3
j_call: TRBJ2-1

cdr3_aa: CAWSVGPGTDTQYF
v_call: TRBV30
j_call: TRBJ2-3

cdr3_aa: CSVESGVPYEQYF
v_call: TRBV29-1
j_call: TRBJ2-7